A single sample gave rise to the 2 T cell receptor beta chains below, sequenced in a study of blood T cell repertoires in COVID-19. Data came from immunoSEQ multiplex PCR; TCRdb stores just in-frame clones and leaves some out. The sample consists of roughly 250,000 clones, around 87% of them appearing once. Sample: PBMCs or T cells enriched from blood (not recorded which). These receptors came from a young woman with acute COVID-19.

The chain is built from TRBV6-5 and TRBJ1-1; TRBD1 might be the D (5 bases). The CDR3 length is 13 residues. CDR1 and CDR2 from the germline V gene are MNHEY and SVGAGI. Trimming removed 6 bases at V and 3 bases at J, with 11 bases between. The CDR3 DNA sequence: TGTGCCAGCAGGACAGACAGCTACACTGAAGCTTTCTTT. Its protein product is CASRTDSYTEAFF.

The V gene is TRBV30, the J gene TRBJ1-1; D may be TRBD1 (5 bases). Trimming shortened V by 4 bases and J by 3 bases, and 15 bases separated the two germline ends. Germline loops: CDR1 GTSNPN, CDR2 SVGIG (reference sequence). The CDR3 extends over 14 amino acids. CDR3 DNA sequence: TGTGCCTGGACCCGACCGGGCAGGGACACTGAAGCTTTCTTT. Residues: CAWTRPGRDTEAFF.